A selection of T cell receptor beta chains follows, all from one sample in a study of STAT5B mutations in CD4+ large granular lymphocyte leukemia. Data came from immunoSEQ multiplex PCR; TCRdb stores just in-frame clones and leaves some out. Found here are tens of thousands of clones, 65% to 85% of them singletons; the top ten hold 2% to 2.5%. The sample consisted of CD4+ T cells from blood buffy coats. Receptors originate from a human donor in good health. CDR3s include the opening cysteine and the closing phenylalanine or tryptophan. The order of the fields is J gene, D gene, clone size, V gene, CDR3 protein, CDR3 DNA. The D gene is left open where the match is weak. Rows give clone size only sometimes, using once, few, many, or a class for an expanded clone.

J: TRBJ1-6
D: .
size: .
V: TRBV28
CDR3: CASSFQGISPLHF
DNA: TGTGCCAGCAGTTTTCAGGGTATCTCACCCCTCCACTTT

J: TRBJ1-2
D: TRBD1
size: .
V: TRBV28
CDR3: CASSYTGGYGYTF
DNA: TGTGCCAGCAGTTATACAGGGGGATATGGCTACACCTTC

J: TRBJ2-3
D: .
size: .
V: TRBV10-3
CDR3: CAIMGQSTDTQYF
DNA: TGTGCCATCATGGGGCAGAGCACAGATACGCAGTATTTT

J: TRBJ2-7
D: .
size: few
V: TRBV11-2
CDR3: CASSLDGWTYEQYF
DNA: TGTGCCAGCAGCTTAGACGGCTGGACCTACGAGCAGTACTTC

J: TRBJ1-5
D: TRBD1
size: .
V: TRBV6-5
CDR3: CASSLGQGHQPQHF
DNA: TGTGCCAGCAGCCTTGGACAGGGGCATCAGCCCCAGCATTTT

J: TRBJ2-2
D: TRBD1
size: once
V: TRBV7-7
CDR3: CASSLGDSTGELFF
DNA: TGTGCTAGCAGCTTAGGGGACAGCACCGGGGAGCTGTTTTTT

J: TRBJ2-3
D: .
size: .
V: TRBV28
CDR3: CASSLGGSTDTQYF
DNA: TGTGCCAGCAGCTTAGGCGGGAGCACAGATACGCAGTATTTT

J: TRBJ2-6
D: .
size: .
V: TRBV5-4
CDR3: CASRGLGGGSGANVLTF
DNA: TGTGCCAGCAGGGGCCTTGGTGGGGGCTCTGGGGCCAACGTCCTGACTTTC

J: TRBJ2-1
D: .
size: once
V: TRBV11-2
CDR3: CASSLASPPAEQFF
DNA: TGTGCCAGCAGCTTAGCCTCGCCGCCCGCTGAGCAGTTCTTC

J: TRBJ2-5
D: TRBD1
size: .
V: TRBV11-2
CDR3: CASSLGSRGQYF
DNA: TGTGCCAGCAGCTTAGGGTCCAGGGGGCAGTACTTC

J: TRBJ1-2
D: TRBD1
size: .
V: TRBV6-5
CDR3: CASTKGQGVRGYTF
DNA: TGTGCCAGCACCAAGGGACAGGGTGTAAGAGGCTACACCTTC

J: TRBJ1-1
D: .
size: .
V: TRBV28
CDR3: CASSYRAEAFF
DNA: TGTGCCAGCAGTTACAGGGCGGAAGCTTTCTTT

J: TRBJ2-2
D: TRBD2
size: .
V: TRBV11-2
CDR3: CASSLGKAGGPAGELFF
DNA: TGTGCCAGCAGCTTAGGAAAGGCGGGAGGGCCGGCCGGGGAGCTGTTTTTT

J: TRBJ2-1
D: .
size: .
V: TRBV13
CDR3: CASSPLFLEEYNEQFF
DNA: TGTGCCAGCAGCCCCCTCTTTTTAGAGGAGTACAATGAGCAGTTCTTC

J: TRBJ2-7
D: .
size: .
V: TRBV10-3
CDR3: CAINAGVSYEQYF
DNA: TGTGCCATCAATGCCGGGGTCTCCTACGAGCAGTACTTC

J: TRBJ2-7
D: .
size: .
V: TRBV5-8
CDR3: CASSLYPDGTGRQYF
DNA: TGTGCCAGCAGCTTGTACCCAGATGGGACTGGGCGGCAGTACTTC

J: TRBJ2-5
D: .
size: .
V: TRBV30
CDR3: CAWRTRGGGRETQYF
DNA: TGTGCCTGGAGGACGAGGGGAGGGGGGCGAGAGACCCAGTACTTC

J: TRBJ1-1
D: .
size: .
V: TRBV5-4
CDR3: CASSLGPRETEAFF
DNA: TGTGCCAGCAGCTTGGGACCCAGGGAGACTGAAGCTTTCTTT

J: TRBJ2-2
D: .
size: .
V: TRBV29-1
CDR3: CSVDRGLTGELFF
DNA: TGCAGCGTTGACAGGGGTTTGACCGGGGAGCTGTTTTTT

J: TRBJ2-3
D: TRBD1
size: .
V: TRBV7-2
CDR3: CASSPPGQGIRTDTQYF
DNA: TGTGCCAGCAGCCCACCGGGACAGGGGATCCGGACAGATACGCAGTATTTT

J: TRBJ2-1
D: .
size: .
V: TRBV12-5
CDR3: CASGSQGNGNEQFF
DNA: TGTGCTAGTGGTTCCCAGGGTAACGGCAATGAGCAGTTCTTC

J: TRBJ2-7
D: .
size: .
V: TRBV11-3
CDR3: CASSLDPSSYEQYF
DNA: TGTGCCAGCAGCTTAGACCCCAGCTCCTACGAGCAGTACTTC

J: TRBJ2-1
D: TRBD1
size: .
V: TRBV27
CDR3: CASSLLGTEYNEQFF
DNA: TGTGCCAGCAGTTTATTGGGGACAGAGTACAATGAGCAGTTCTTC

J: TRBJ1-4
D: .
size: .
V: TRBV2
CDR3: CASSEWAANEKLFF
DNA: TGTGCCAGCAGTGAGTGGGCTGCTAATGAAAAACTGTTTTTT

J: TRBJ2-5
D: .
size: .
V: TRBV7-2
CDR3: CASSLFSTPAETQYF
DNA: TGTGCCAGCAGCTTGTTTTCTACCCCCGCTGAGACCCAGTACTTC

J: TRBJ2-2
D: TRBD2
size: once
V: TRBV9
CDR3: CASSVGVIAGGPGAGELFF
DNA: TGTGCCAGCAGCGTAGGAGTAATAGCGGGGGGGCCGGGGGCCGGGGAGCTGTTTTTT